This TCR beta chain was identified during a study of T cells in Graves' hyperthyroidism and ophthalmopathy. When ophthalmopathy did not progress within 18 months, Graves' hyperthyroidism was considered stable. Diagnosis of hyperthyroidism was new in patients aged 18 to 65, and its duration was under 2 months. This CDR3 contains 15 residues. Trimming shortened V by 5 bases and J by 0 bases, and 14 bases separated the two germline ends. Germline V gene data show CDR1 as MDHEN and CDR2 as SYDVKM. Template material for amplifying TCR beta CDR3 regions consisted of RNA transcripts. HTBI primers were employed in a first-round RT-PCR of the TCR CDR3. TCRdb called the multiplex PCR reads again in MiXCR, with one record for every CDR3 protein. This table holds some 740,000 distinct CDR3 sequences, 14% found once. Overall study findings and caveats: A model of 13 V-J pairs discriminated ophthalmopathy from stable hyperthyroidism.

A word on this clonotype: Its target is not known.

This receptor was taken from a woman between 18 and 29 years old with Graves' hyperthyroidism. The chain couples TRBV28 to TRBJ2-7; D perhaps matches TRBD2 (6 bases). Sequencing was done on a sample of blood. Here the CDR3 reads CASSLRLVFSYEQYF. CDR3 coding DNA: TGTGCCAGCAGTCTCCGACTAGTTTTCTCCTACGAGCAGTACTTC.